A single sample is the source of the 2 T cell receptor beta chains below, sequenced in a study of T cell responses to AZD1222 COVID-19 vaccine (dated by TCRdb to the early 2020s). What the time point label conveys for this sample: baseline before first vaccination. The library was made by the immunoSEQ multiplex PCR assay. The clones in this table, taken by TCRdb from immuneACCESS, are in-frame only. Not every clone is retained; where verified, under half of the shortfall comes from an unresolved V gene, and the cause of the rest is unknown. This sample is represented by around 150,000 clones; about nine tenths of them were singletons. Around 3.6% of the sample is in the top ten clones. Sequenced here: peripheral blood, sampled on day 0 of AZD1222 vaccination. The receptors here all came from an adult in good health.

This chain joins TRBV4-3 and TRBJ1-1, with D unclear. V shed 0 bases and J shed 1 base, with 6 bases lying between them. The CDR3 sequence is 14 residues long. Germline assignment: CDR1 LGHNA and CDR2 YSLEER. CDR3 DNA sequence: TGCGCCAGCAGCCAAGACCCCGGGAACACTGAAGCTTTCTTT. Its translation: CASSQDPGNTEAFF.

The chain recombines TRBV27 with TRBJ2-5; D not certain. The germline gives CDR1 MNHEY, CDR2 SMNVEV (reference sequence). The CDR3 is made up of 13 amino acids. Trimming removed 2 bases from V and 10 bases from J, with 14 bases in between. In DNA form, the CDR3 reads TGTGCCAGCAGTTTAAGGCAAGATCGTATCCAGTACTTC. Its translation is CASSLRQDRIQYF.